This TCR beta chain was sequenced during a study of blood T cell repertoires in COVID-19. Original processing notes: Reference gene primer amplification in the assay estimated nucleated cell counts. Profiled with immunoSEQ multiplex PCR; TCRdb holds only in-frame clones, not every one. The V and J calls and the clone size are those of that table, but D and trimming were determined from the DNA. The sample contains around 160,000 clones, almost 90% of which appear only once. The CDR3 covers 19 residues. Germline V gene sequence: CDR1 MGHRA, CDR2 YSYEKL. With 0 bases removed from V and 7 bases from J, the gap between germline ends came to 28 bases.

Material: peripheral blood. This receptor was obtained from a human donor in a cohort sampled during active COVID-19. The chain carries TRBV4-1 and TRBJ2-7; no firm D call. The CDR3 spells CASSQESSVIGTHPWEQYF. The CDR3, as DNA: TGCGCCAGCAGCCAAGAATCTAGTGTGATTGGAACTCACCCGTGGGAGCAGTACTTC.